A single sample is the source of the 19 T cell receptor beta chains below, sequenced in a study of blood T cell repertoires in COVID-19. Assay: immunoSEQ multiplex PCR; the TCRdb copy retains only in-frame clones and omits some. The table shows about 130,000 clones, with about 70% occurring only once. The sample was peripheral blood. The receptors shown here come from a woman in her 70s with acute or convalescent COVID-19.

This CDR3 is CASSISSGTQYF. As DNA, the CDR3 is TGTGCCAGTAGTATTTCTAGCGGGACCCAGTACTTC. This chain uses TRBV19 with TRBJ2-5, with 7 bases lining up with TRBD2. V lost 3 bases, J lost 7 bases, and 2 bases stayed unmatched. This CDR3 is 12 amino acids long. Germline-derived CDR1 and CDR2 are LNHDA and SQIVND (reference sequence).

This chain uses TRBV20-1 with TRBJ1-5; D not certain. CDR3 length equals 13 residues. Germline CDR1 DFQATT, CDR2 SNEGSKA (reference sequence). Trimming removed 3 bases from V and 3 bases from J, with 9 bases in between. In DNA, the CDR3 is TGCAGTGCTAGTTCGGGTCTCAATCAGCCCCAGCATTTT. It yields the protein CSASSGLNQPQHF.

The rearrangement links TRBV5-1 to TRBJ2-5, with TRBD2 matching over 13 bases. Looked up from germline, CDR1 is SGHRS and CDR2 is YFSETQ. The CDR3 totals 18 residues. Losses at the gene ends were 4 bases for V and 1 base for J; bases not matched to a gene: 10. The CDR3 here is CASSMRLAGGMGQETQYF. The CDR3 DNA reads as TGCGCCAGCAGCATGCGACTAGCGGGAGGTATGGGCCAAGAGACCCAGTACTTC. The whole variable domain, remainder taken from reference TRBV5-1 and TRBJ2-5, is KAGVTQTPRYLIKTRGQQVTLSCSPISGHRSVSWYQQTPGQGLQFLFEYFSETQRNKGNFPGRFSGRQFSNSRSEMNVSTLELGDSALYLCASSMRLAGGMGQETQYFGPGTRLLVL.

This chain connects TRBV7-2 to TRBJ1-1; 10 bases agree with TRBD1. CDR1 SGHTA and CDR2 FQGNSA come from the germline V gene. The CDR3 is 16 amino acids. V lost 6 bases, J lost 3 bases, and 10 bases stayed unmatched. CDR3 DNA: TGTGCCAGCAGTCGACAGGGGGCGCTTTCGGACACTGAAGCTTTCTTT. This sequence encodes CASSRQGALSDTEAFF.

This rearrangement joins TRBV7-9 to TRBJ1-1, with D hard to call. Germline values: CDR1 SEHNR, CDR2 FQNEAQ (reference sequence). The CDR3 covers 14 residues. The V gene lost 3 bases and the J gene lost 4 bases, with 12 bases spanning the gap. The CDR3 DNA follows: TGTGCCAGCAGCTTCACTGGAGGGTTCACTGAAGCTTTCTTT. Translated, it gives CASSFTGGFTEAFF.

V and J are TRBV20-1 and TRBJ2-7; weak D call: TRBD1 (5 bases). From germline, CDR1 is DFQATT and CDR2 SNEGSKA (reference sequence). CDR3 size: 10 residues. Trimming removed 7 bases from V and 5 bases from J, with 9 bases in between. CDR3: CSVWGDEQYF. In DNA, the CDR3 is TGCAGTGTTTGGGGCGACGAGCAGTACTTC.

In this sample, this clone turned up many times. The V and J genes are TRBV15 and TRBJ1-2; TRBD1 might be the D (5 bases). Trimming took 1 base from V and 0 from J, leaving 9 bases between them. The CDR3 runs 15 residues. Germline loops: CDR1 LNHNV, CDR2 YYDKDF (reference sequence). The CDR3 coding sequence is TGTGCCACCAGCAGAGGTGCAGGGACTAACTATGGCTACACCTTC. Translating gives CATSRGAGTNYGYTF.

The J gene is TRBJ2-2, the V gene TRBV15; D might be TRBD2 (5 bases). Germline V gene lookup returns CDR1 LNHNV and CDR2 YYDKDF (reference sequence). The CDR3 is 17 amino acids. The germline V and J ends were trimmed by 5 bases and 2 bases, with 18 bases remaining between them. As DNA, the CDR3 is TGTGCCACCAGCCCAGTCCCATACCGGGATAACACCGGGGAGCTGTTTTTT. It encodes CATSPVPYRDNTGELFF. Looking up the rest from reference TRBV15 and TRBJ2-2 gives the full variable domain: DAMVIQNPRYQVTQFGKPVTLSCSQTLNHNVMYWYQQKSSQAPKLLFHYYDKDFNNEADTPDNFQSRRPNTSFCFLDIRSPGLGDTAMYLCATSPVPYRDNTGELFFGEGSRLTVL.

The gene calls are TRBV18 and TRBJ1-1; no firm D call. The CDR3 covers 15 residues. V was shortened by 2 bases and J by 1 base, with 11 bases between the two germline ends. Germline loops: CDR1 KGHSH, CDR2 LQKENI. The CDR3 protein is CASSPSIGRNTEAFF. CDR3 coding DNA: TGTGCCAGCTCACCATCAATTGGGAGGAACACTGAAGCTTTCTTT.

The chain joins TRBV10-3 to TRBJ1-2, with TRBD1 as a possible D gene (5 bases). The V gene's germline CDR1 is ENHRY and CDR2 SYGVKD. The germline V and J ends were trimmed by 0 bases and 8 bases, with 19 bases remaining between them. The CDR3 has 16 residues. In DNA, the CDR3 is TGTGCCATCAGTGAGTCGAACGCCCAGGGAATGGCAGGCTACACCTTC. Translated: CAISESNAQGMAGYTF.

The chain recombines TRBV5-5 with TRBJ1-2; a weak D match, TRBD1 (5 bases). Deletions cut 0 bases from V and 8 bases from J, with 11 bases between. Germline CDR1 and CDR2: SGHKS and YYEKEE (reference sequence). The CDR3 loop spans 13 amino acids. In DNA form, the CDR3 reads TGTGCCAGCAGCTTGGTACAGGCGGCGGGCTACACCTTC. Its protein product is CASSLVQAAGYTF.

This clone was recorded a few times. CDR3 in DNA: TGTGCCAGCACTGGGGGAGGGGCCATAGCCAAAAACATTCAGTACTTC. Its translation is CASTGGGAIAKNIQYF. J is TRBJ2-4 and V is TRBV28; 7 bases match TRBD2. The CDR3 loop spans 16 amino acids. V dropped 7 bases and J dropped 0; count of bases not matched to a gene: 9. The germline V gene encodes CDR1 MDHEN and CDR2 SYDVKM. Drawing the rest from reference TRBV28 and TRBJ2-4, the complete variable domain is DVKVTQSSRYLVKRTGEKVFLECVQDMDHENMFWYRQDPGLGLRLIYFSYDVKMKEKGDIPEGYSVSREKKERFSLILESASTNQTSMYLCASTGGGAIAKNIQYFGAGTRLSVL.

V usage is TRBV6-1 and J usage is TRBJ1-6; D gene ambiguous. Trimming left V 0 bases short and J 7 bases short, with 10 bases between. The CDR3 contains 15 residues. Germline CDR1 reads MNHNS; CDR2 reads SASEGT. The CDR3 coding sequence is TGTGCCAGCAGTGAAGCTCCGTGGAGGAATTCACCCCTCCACTTT. It is translated as CASSEAPWRNSPLHF.

This clone was seen once. V is TRBV19 and J is TRBJ2-1; weak D call: TRBD1 (5 bases). The CDR3 length is 16 residues. The germline CDR1 and CDR2 sequences are LNHDA and SQIVND (reference sequence). V was cut by 6 bases and J by 1 base, with 16 bases left in between. In DNA form, the CDR3 reads TGTGCCAGTAGCTCCCGACAGAGCACTTCCTACAATGAGCAGTTCTTC. Its protein is CASSSRQSTSYNEQFF. Together with reference TRBV19 and TRBJ2-1, the CDR3 gives the full variable domain: DGGITQSPKYLFRKEGQNVTLSCEQNLNHDAMYWYRQDPGQGLRLIYYSQIVNDFQKGDIAEGYSVSREKKESFPLTVTSAQKNPTAFYLCASSSRQSTSYNEQFFGPGTRLTVL.

This clone was recorded a few times. V usage is TRBV10-3 and J usage is TRBJ1-2, with 7 positions matching TRBD1. The CDR3 has 13 residues. The J segment lost 8 bases and the V segment lost 5 bases, leaving 8 bases of the junction unmatched. The germline gives CDR1 ENHRY, CDR2 SYGVKD. This chain's CDR3 is CAISTGEFRGYTF. The CDR3 DNA sequence: TGTGCCATCAGTACAGGGGAGTTTCGAGGCTACACCTTC.

The chain recombines TRBV11-2 with TRBJ2-1; 16 bases line up with TRBD2. The germline gives CDR1 SGHAT, CDR2 FQNNGV. With 5 bases clipped from V and 6 bases from J, the junction kept 7 bases outside the gene matches. The CDR3 has 17 residues. CDR3 amino acids: CASSPGTSGRAGNEQFF. The CDR3 DNA sequence: TGTGCCAGCAGCCCCGGGACTAGCGGGAGGGCCGGCAATGAGCAGTTCTTC.

This clone was recorded only once. The chain has TRBV5-1 and TRBJ1-1; a weak D match, TRBD1 (5 bases). From germline, CDR1 is SGHRS and CDR2 YFSETQ. Trimming shortened V by 0 bases and J by 3 bases, and 15 bases separated the two germline ends. The length of the CDR3 is 16 residues. The CDR3, as DNA: TGCGCCAGCAGCTTGGTACGTCCAGGGCCCCACACTGAAGCTTTCTTT. Protein: CASSLVRPGPHTEAFF.

The genes are TRBV11-2 and TRBJ1-6, with 8 bases fitting TRBD1. The CDR3 sequence is 16 residues long. Per the germline V gene, CDR1 is SGHAT and CDR2 is FQNNGV. Trimming at V came to 6 bases and at J to 8 bases, leaving 12 bases not matched to a gene. CDR3 protein: CASRPDREVRYSPLHF. The CDR3 nucleotides read TGTGCCAGCAGACCGGACAGGGAGGTTCGATATTCACCCCTCCACTTT.

The table lists this clone with a few counts. V usage is TRBV2 and J usage is TRBJ2-2; tentatively, D is TRBD2 (6 bases). The length of the CDR3 is 16 residues. V gave up 6 bases and J gave up 0 bases, with 14 bases separating them. Per the germline V gene, CDR1 is SNHLY and CDR2 is FYNNEI. The CDR3 spells CASSHGLTTNTGELFF. CDR3 in DNA: TGTGCCAGCAGCCATGGACTAACTACGAACACCGGGGAGCTGTTTTTT.